The 19 T cell receptor beta chains reported below all come from one sample, sequenced in a study of identical twins (dated by TCRdb to 2016 to 2017). The library came from 5' RACE. The reads were generated on an Illumina HiSeq 2000. TCRdb reanalyzed the raw reads on its own, using fastp at Q25 for trimming and MiXCR for clone calling, and kept in-frame beta chains. CDR3 protein duplicates are merged, each entry listing the most common genes and DNA. In this sample the table shows around 290,000 distinct CDR3 sequences, less than 9.5% of which occur a single time. The top ten clones comprise 6% to 8.5% of the sample. The same specimen was also included in a second study, on yellow fever vaccine responses in identical twins.

Sequencing was carried out using CD8+ T cells sorted from blood. The receptors were gathered from a woman younger than 35 in good health.

This clonotype was detected a few times. The chain is built from TRBV27 and TRBJ2-7; possibly TRBD1 or TRBD2 for D (5 bases each). The length of the CDR3 is 13 residues. CDR1 and CDR2 (germline): MNHEY, SMNVEV (reference sequence). The V gene lost 6 bases and the J gene lost 3 bases, with 12 bases spanning the gap. CDR3 sequence reads: CASRPGQSYEQYF. The CDR3 region has the DNA TGTGCCAGCAGGCCGGGGCAGAGCTACGAGCAGTACTTC.

This clonotype has just a few counts. This sequence joins TRBV7-8 and TRBJ1-1, with 9 bases lining up with TRBD1. Germline trimming cut 5 bases from V and 1 base from J; bases unmatched to any gene: 5. This CDR3 region has 15 residues. Germline CDR1 and CDR2: SGHVS and FQNEAQ. CDR3 protein: CASSATTGGNTEAFF. The CDR3 DNA is TGTGCCAGCAGCGCCACGACAGGGGGGAACACTGAAGCTTTCTTT.

This clonotype was observed many times. V and J are TRBV29-1 and TRBJ2-7; weak D call: TRBD2 (6 bases). Trimming left V 3 bases short and J 8 bases short, with 14 bases between. The CDR3 runs to 12 residues. CDR1 and CDR2 from the germline V gene are SQVTM and ANQGSEA. As DNA, the CDR3 is TGCAGCGTTGACGGGCGGGATAGTCAGCAGTACTTC. Amino acids: CSVDGRDSQQYF.

This clonotype has a count of ten or more. The V call is TRBV29-1, the J call TRBJ1-2; no reliable D call. Trimming cost V 1 base and J 3 bases, with 9 bases left between them. This CDR3 region has 13 residues. Germline CDR1 reads SQVTM; CDR2 reads ANQGSEA. For the CDR3, the DNA is TGCAGCGTTGAAGTTGAGGTAGACTATGGCTACACCTTC. Its translation is CSVEVEVDYGYTF.

The chain carries TRBV7-6 and TRBJ2-3; D is tentatively TRBD1 or TRBD2 (5 bases each). V lost 2 bases and J 0 bases, leaving 9 bases between the germline ends. The length of the CDR3 is 15 residues. Germline CDR1 reads SGHVS; CDR2 reads FNYEAQ. CDR3 in DNA: TGTGCCAGCAGCTTATACGGGGCGAGCACAGATACGCAGTATTTT. Encoded protein: CASSLYGASTDTQYF.

This clonotype appeared many times. The chain combines TRBV7-9 with TRBJ1-2; possibly TRBD1 for D (6 bases). V lost 5 bases, J lost 4 bases, and 23 bases lay in between. From germline, CDR1 is SEHNR and CDR2 FQNEAQ (reference sequence). The CDR3 contains 17 residues. In nucleotides, the CDR3 is TGTGCCAGCAGCGGTGTGGATGGGGGGCCAGAAGTCTATGGCTACACCTTC. It translates to CASSGVDGGPEVYGYTF.

This clonotype was counted many times. The V call is TRBV10-3, the J call TRBJ2-5; 7 bases map to TRBD1. CDR3 size: 13 residues. CDR1 and CDR2 from the germline V gene are ENHRY and SYGVKD. V dropped 3 bases and J dropped 9; count of bases not matched to a gene: 7. The CDR3 DNA reads TGTGCCATCAGTGAACAGGGGTTTGCGGCCCAGTACTTC. This translates into CAISEQGFAAQYF.

This clonotype has just a few counts. This sequence joins TRBV7-3 and TRBJ2-3; 8 bases match TRBD2. V lost 5 bases, J lost 2 bases, and 6 bases stayed unmatched. In germline, CDR1 is SGHTA, CDR2 FQGTGA. The CDR3 runs to 15 residues. The CDR3 protein is CASSPPGGDTDTQYF. CDR3 nucleotides: TGTGCCAGCAGCCCACCCGGGGGGGACACAGATACGCAGTATTTT.

This clonotype was counted between two and nine times. The rearrangement uses TRBV12-3 or TRBV12-4 and TRBJ2-5; tentative D call: TRBD2 (5 bases). The CDR3 sequence is 16 residues long. V lost 3 bases and J 5 bases, leaving 19 bases between the germline ends. CDR3 DNA: TGTGCCAGCAGTTTCCTTCGAGCGGAGTTGGGGGAGACCCAGTACTTC. Residues: CASSFLRAELGETQYF.

This clonotype was counted at least ten times. This rearrangement joins TRBV27 to TRBJ2-7, with 9 nucleotides matching TRBD2. The CDR3 sequence is 14 residues long. V was clipped by 4 bases and J by 4 bases; unmatched bases: 5. CDR1 and CDR2 (germline): MNHEY, SMNVEV (reference sequence). Here the CDR3 reads CASSSGTSFYEQYF. CDR3 nucleotides: TGTGCCAGCAGTTCCGGGACTAGCTTTTACGAGCAGTACTTC.

This clonotype showed up many times. The rearrangement joins TRBV29-1 to TRBJ2-7; 7 bases align to TRBD1. Trimming cost V 4 bases and J 0 bases; bases outside gene matches: 0. Germline V gene data show CDR1 as SQVTM and CDR2 as ANQGSEA. There are 12 residues in the CDR3. This CDR3 is CSVGDSSYEQYF. CDR3 bases: TGCAGCGTTGGGGACAGCTCCTACGAGCAGTACTTC.

V usage is TRBV12-5 and J usage is TRBJ2-7; the D gene could be TRBD1 or TRBD2 (6 bases each). Trimming took off 7 bases at V and 4 bases at J, with 17 bases between the two ends. CDR3 length equals 14 residues. Germline V gene lookup returns CDR1 LGHNT and CDR2 FRNRAP. The CDR3 coding sequence is TGTGCTAGTGCCCCCTCGGGGGCGATTTACGAGCAGTACTTC. It codes for CASAPSGAIYEQYF.

The chain is built from TRBV2 and TRBJ2-1; D unclear. Trimming left V 1 base short and J 4 bases short, with 8 bases between. CDR1 and CDR2 from the germline V gene are SNHLY and FYNNEI. The CDR3 contains 14 residues. CDR3 loop: CASSEGAGYNEQFF. DNA of the CDR3: TGTGCCAGCAGTGAAGGGGCAGGTTACAATGAGCAGTTCTTC.

This clonotype showed up just once. At one end the junction does not follow the germline gene, possibly because of a read error. The CDR3 loop is CATSHRDRYTGELFF. CDR3 coding DNA: TGTGCCACCAGCCACAGGGACAGGTACACCGGGGAGCTGTTTTTT. The chain has TRBV3-1 and TRBJ2-2; TRBD1 aligns across 8 bases. The germline CDR1 and CDR2 sequences are LGHDT and YNNKEL (reference sequence). The CDR3 consists of 15 residues.

The chain couples TRBV7-6 to TRBJ2-1; 8 bases align to TRBD1. J was trimmed by 7 bases and V by 3 bases; bases with no gene match: 5. CDR3 size: 14 residues. Germline V gene lookup returns CDR1 SGHVS and CDR2 FNYEAQ. CDR3: CASSFPGQANEQFF. In DNA, the CDR3 is TGTGCCAGCAGCTTCCCGGGACAGGCGAATGAGCAGTTCTTC. The complete variable domain, with remaining parts taken from reference TRBV7-6 and TRBJ2-1, reads GAGVSQSPRYKVTKRGQDVALRCDPISGHVSLYWYRQALGQGPEFLTYFNYEAQQDKSGLPNDRFSAERPEGSISTLTIQRTEQRDSAMYRCASSFPGQANEQFFGPGTRLTVL.

This clonotype was seen at least ten times. The CDR3 sequence is CASSPLGAGGTGEQYF. CDR3 DNA: TGTGCCAGCAGCCCCCTGGGGGCAGGGGGCACGGGCGAGCAGTACTTC. The J gene is TRBJ2-7, the V gene TRBV4-2; 8 bases line up with TRBD1. Germline values: CDR1 LGHNA, CDR2 YNFKEQ. This CDR3 region has 16 residues. With V trimmed by 4 bases and J by 6 bases, 14 bases remained unmatched.

This rearrangement joins TRBV20-1 to TRBJ1-1; D remains ambiguous. CDR3 length: 13 residues. V dropped 5 bases and J dropped 5 bases, with 15 bases sitting between them. The germline gives CDR1 DFQATT, CDR2 SNEGSKA (reference sequence). This CDR3 is CSAPGRVATEAFF. CDR3 sequence (DNA): TGCAGTGCTCCCGGACGGGTGGCAACTGAAGCTTTCTTT.

In this sample, this clonotype turned up many times. The chain recombines TRBV13 with TRBJ2-7, with TRBD1 matching 7 bases. Per the germline V gene, CDR1 is PRHDT and CDR2 is FYEKMQ (reference sequence). The CDR3 runs to 15 residues. Trimming cost V 2 bases and J 2 bases; bases outside gene matches: 6. The CDR3 DNA is TGTGCCAGCAGCTTAATGACAGGGAGAACCTACGAGCAGTACTTC. It specifies CASSLMTGRTYEQYF.

The chain uses TRBV19 and TRBJ2-3, with D tentatively TRBD2 (5 bases). The CDR3 has 13 amino acids. V was cut by 2 bases and J by 6 bases, with 9 bases left in between. CDR1 and CDR2 (germline): LNHDA, SQIVND (reference sequence). Here the CDR3 reads CASSIRPGDTQYF. The CDR3 coding sequence is TGTGCCAGTAGTATACGTCCGGGGGATACGCAGTATTTT.